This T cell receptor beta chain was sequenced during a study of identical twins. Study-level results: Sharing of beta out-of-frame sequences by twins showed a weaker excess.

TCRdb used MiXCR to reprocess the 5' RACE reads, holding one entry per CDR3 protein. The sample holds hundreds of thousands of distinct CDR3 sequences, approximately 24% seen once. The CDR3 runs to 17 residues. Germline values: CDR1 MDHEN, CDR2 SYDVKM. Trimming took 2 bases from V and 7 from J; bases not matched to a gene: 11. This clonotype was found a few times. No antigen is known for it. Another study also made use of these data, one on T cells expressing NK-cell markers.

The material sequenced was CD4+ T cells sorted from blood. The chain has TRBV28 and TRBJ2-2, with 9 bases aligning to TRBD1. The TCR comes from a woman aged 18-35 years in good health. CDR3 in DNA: TGTGCCAGCAGTTTAGGGAGGACAGGGGCGCGGAACGGGGAGCTGTTTTTT. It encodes CASSLGRTGARNGELFF.